This T cell receptor (beta chain) was identified in a study of T cell repertoires in cytomegalovirus infection. Study summary: Recently identified HLA-C-restricted CMV epitopes were among the peptides used. TCR beta signatures that were public indicated CMV infection and matching HLA type.

One entry per CDR3 protein, called by TCRdb with MiXCR from the reads. The data show just over 450,000 distinct CDR3 sequences, roughly 43% seen once. Study observations and caveats: Summed frequency of shared TCR beta families picked out CMV carriers who also had the relevant HLA. Dominating the ex vivo response were TCR beta clonotypes that were CMV-specific and HLA-C-restricted.

With respect to this clonotype: What it binds is not known.

This material consisted of cultured PBMCs, taken from culture after CMV antigen stimulation. The source is a human donor in good health (CMV status not recorded). Some clones in this sample may be carry-over from other donors' samples.

The CDR3 spells CASSSGPSLNSPLHF. The CDR3 DNA reads TGTGCCAGCAGCTCGGGACCCTCCCTAAATTCACCCCTCCACTTT. This rearrangement joins TRBV7-6 to TRBJ1-6, with D possibly TRBD1 on 5 matching bases. The CDR3 is made up of 15 amino acids. CDR1 and CDR2 from the germline V gene are SGHVS and FNYEAQ. V was shortened by 4 bases and J by 7 bases, with 14 bases between the two germline ends. The whole variable domain, remainder taken from reference TRBV7-6 and TRBJ1-6, is GAGVSQSPRYKVTKRGQDVALRCDPISGHVSLYWYRQALGQGPEFLTYFNYEAQQDKSGLPNDRFSAERPEGSISTLTIQRTEQRDSAMYRCASSSGPSLNSPLHFGNGTRLTVT.